This TCR beta chain was retrieved from a study of PD-1 blockade in classical Hodgkin lymphoma. Findings of the study overall: Why repertoires differed is undefined; disease activity or prior therapy possibly contributed. According to reports, newly diagnosed patients had lower baseline TCR diversity than healthy donors, and relapsed/refractory patients had lower baseline TCR diversity still.

Generated by immunoSEQ multiplex PCR, the TCRdb table keeps only in-frame clones and is missing some. The data show 45,000 or so clones, about nine tenths seen once. Time point specified: newly diagnosed, previously untreated cHL patient sample. Comparators were PBMCs taken from newly diagnosed, untreated classical Hodgkin lymphoma. A word on this clone: Its antigen is unidentified.

Trimming shortened V by 4 bases and J by 6 bases, and 22 bases separated the two germline ends. This CDR3 is built from 17 residues. The V gene's germline CDR1 is SGHAT and CDR2 FQNNGV. The clonotype comes from a human donor with classical Hodgkin lymphoma. The material sequenced was peripheral blood mononuclear cells (PBMCs). The chain joins TRBV11-2 to TRBJ2-1, with D uncertain. For the CDR3, the DNA is TGTGCCAGCAGCTCTGGGTCTTGGGAAGTTTCGCCCAATGAGCAGTTCTTC. Amino acids: CASSSGSWEVSPNEQFF.